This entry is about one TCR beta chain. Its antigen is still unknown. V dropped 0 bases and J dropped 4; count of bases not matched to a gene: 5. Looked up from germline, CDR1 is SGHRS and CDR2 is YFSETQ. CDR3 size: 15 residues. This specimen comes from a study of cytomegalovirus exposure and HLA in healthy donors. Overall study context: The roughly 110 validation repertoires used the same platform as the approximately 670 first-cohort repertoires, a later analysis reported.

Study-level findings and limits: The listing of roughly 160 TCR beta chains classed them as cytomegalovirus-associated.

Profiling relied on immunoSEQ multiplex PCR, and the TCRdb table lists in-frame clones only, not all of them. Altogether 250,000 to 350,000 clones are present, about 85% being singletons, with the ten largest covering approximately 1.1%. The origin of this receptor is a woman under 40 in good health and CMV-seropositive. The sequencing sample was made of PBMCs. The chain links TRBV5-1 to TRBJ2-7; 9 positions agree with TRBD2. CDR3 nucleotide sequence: TGCGCCAGCAGCTTGGAGAGGCGGGGGGGTTACGAGCAGTACTTC. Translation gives CASSLERRGGYEQYF. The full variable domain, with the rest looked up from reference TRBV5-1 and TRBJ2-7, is KAGVTQTPRYLIKTRGQQVTLSCSPISGHRSVSWYQQTPGQGLQFLFEYFSETQRNKGNFPGRFSGRQFSNSRSEMNVSTLELGDSALYLCASSLERRGGYEQYFGPGTRLTVT.